A single sample is the source of the 2 T cell receptor beta chains below, sequenced in a study of T cell changes during pregnancy in multiple sclerosis. TCRdb's copy holds only in-frame clones and misses some; the assay was immunoSEQ multiplex PCR. Here the sample spans over 45,000 clones, around 90% being singletons. The sequencing used CD8+ T cells from peripheral blood mononuclear cells, collected after pregnancy. These receptors were collected from a female donor with multiple sclerosis, enrolled in a pregnancy study.

This clone occurred once. The chain joins TRBV7-6 to TRBJ1-1; D unresolved. Germline V gene data show CDR1 as SGHVS and CDR2 as FNYEAQ. V lost 7 bases and J 1 base, leaving 13 bases between the germline ends. CDR3 length equals 14 residues. This CDR3 reads CASIAVAGNTEAFF. CDR3 bases: TGTGCCAGCATCGCCGTTGCGGGGAACACTGAAGCTTTCTTT. The variable domain in full, completed from reference TRBV7-6 and TRBJ1-1, reads GAGVSQSPRYKVTKRGQDVALRCDPISGHVSLYWYRQALGQGPEFLTYFNYEAQQDKSGLPNDRFSAERPEGSISTLTIQRTEQRDSAMYRCASIAVAGNTEAFFGQGTRLTVV.

The CDR3 DNA reads TGTGCCAGCAGCCAAGGGGTGGGGACAGGGGTAGCCGGGGAGCTGTTTTTT. Amino acid sequence: CASSQGVGTGVAGELFF. This sequence joins TRBV7-8 and TRBJ2-2, with 10 bases identical to TRBD1. CDR1 and CDR2 from the germline V gene are SGHVS and FQNEAQ. The junction had 12 bases not matched to a gene; V was cut back by 5 bases and J by 6 bases. This CDR3 region has 17 residues.